The 5 T cell receptor beta chains below all came from one sample that was sequenced in a study of CD8 T cells in ankylosing spondylitis. Study results and limitations: One TCR beta motif, made up of under ten highly homologous variants, appeared characteristic of ankylosing spondylitis blood.

The antigens these receptors bind are not known. Via MiXCR, TCRdb re-called the 5' RACE reads, giving one row per CDR3 protein. The sample records about 450,000 distinct CDR3 sequences, roughly 26% being singletons. Material: blood, either unsorted or a sorted T cell fraction (not recorded which). The receptors stem from a male donor with ankylosing spondylitis.

The chain uses TRBV23-1 and TRBJ2-2, with 7 bases fitting TRBD1. TRBV23-1 is placed among ORFs of uncertain function. This CDR3 comprises 17 residues. V was pared by 3 bases and J by 1 base, with 8 bases of the junction left unmatched. Written as DNA, the CDR3 is TGCGCCAGCAGTCACTCCAGGGACAGAAAGAACACCGGGGAGCTGTTTTTT. Translating it yields CASSHSRDRKNTGELFF.

The chain uses TRBV24-1 and TRBJ2-1, with 7 positions matching TRBD2. Germline CDR1 is KGHDR and CDR2 is SFDVKD. This CDR3 region has 16 residues. V trimming: 1 base; J trimming: 0 bases; junction bases outside the gene matches: 2. The CDR3 coding sequence is TGTGCCACCAGTGATTTAGGCGGGAGCTCCTACAATGAGCAGTTCTTC. It encodes CATSDLGGSSYNEQFF.

This clonotype was counted between two and nine times. The genes are TRBV24-1 and TRBJ2-1; 7 bases are shared with TRBD2. The CDR3 is made up of 16 amino acids. Trimming took 3 bases from V and 8 from J; bases not matched to a gene: 12. Per the germline V gene, CDR1 is KGHDR and CDR2 is SFDVKD. DNA for the CDR3: TGTGCCACCAGTGATAGAAGCGGGAAGCTGCACGATGAGCAGTTCTTC. Its translation is CATSDRSGKLHDEQFF.

This clonotype was observed a few times. The V call is TRBV7-2, the J call TRBJ2-3, with no clear D. Looked up from germline, CDR1 is SGHTA and CDR2 is FQGNSA. V was trimmed by 6 bases and J by 0 bases, leaving 16 bases between them. CDR3 size: 16 residues. The CDR3 spells CASSLRSSPSTDTQYF. The DNA of the CDR3 is TGTGCCAGCAGTTTGCGCAGCAGCCCTAGCACAGATACGCAGTATTTT.

J is TRBJ2-3 and V is TRBV3-1; 11 bases map to TRBD2. Trimming removed 0 bases from V and 3 bases from J; junction bases left unmatched: 2. The length of the CDR3 is 16 residues. Germline loops: CDR1 LGHDT, CDR2 YNNKEL (reference sequence). The CDR3 bases are TGTGCCAGCAGCCAAGATCGACTAGCGGGGACAGATACGCAGTATTTT. Protein: CASSQDRLAGTDTQYF.